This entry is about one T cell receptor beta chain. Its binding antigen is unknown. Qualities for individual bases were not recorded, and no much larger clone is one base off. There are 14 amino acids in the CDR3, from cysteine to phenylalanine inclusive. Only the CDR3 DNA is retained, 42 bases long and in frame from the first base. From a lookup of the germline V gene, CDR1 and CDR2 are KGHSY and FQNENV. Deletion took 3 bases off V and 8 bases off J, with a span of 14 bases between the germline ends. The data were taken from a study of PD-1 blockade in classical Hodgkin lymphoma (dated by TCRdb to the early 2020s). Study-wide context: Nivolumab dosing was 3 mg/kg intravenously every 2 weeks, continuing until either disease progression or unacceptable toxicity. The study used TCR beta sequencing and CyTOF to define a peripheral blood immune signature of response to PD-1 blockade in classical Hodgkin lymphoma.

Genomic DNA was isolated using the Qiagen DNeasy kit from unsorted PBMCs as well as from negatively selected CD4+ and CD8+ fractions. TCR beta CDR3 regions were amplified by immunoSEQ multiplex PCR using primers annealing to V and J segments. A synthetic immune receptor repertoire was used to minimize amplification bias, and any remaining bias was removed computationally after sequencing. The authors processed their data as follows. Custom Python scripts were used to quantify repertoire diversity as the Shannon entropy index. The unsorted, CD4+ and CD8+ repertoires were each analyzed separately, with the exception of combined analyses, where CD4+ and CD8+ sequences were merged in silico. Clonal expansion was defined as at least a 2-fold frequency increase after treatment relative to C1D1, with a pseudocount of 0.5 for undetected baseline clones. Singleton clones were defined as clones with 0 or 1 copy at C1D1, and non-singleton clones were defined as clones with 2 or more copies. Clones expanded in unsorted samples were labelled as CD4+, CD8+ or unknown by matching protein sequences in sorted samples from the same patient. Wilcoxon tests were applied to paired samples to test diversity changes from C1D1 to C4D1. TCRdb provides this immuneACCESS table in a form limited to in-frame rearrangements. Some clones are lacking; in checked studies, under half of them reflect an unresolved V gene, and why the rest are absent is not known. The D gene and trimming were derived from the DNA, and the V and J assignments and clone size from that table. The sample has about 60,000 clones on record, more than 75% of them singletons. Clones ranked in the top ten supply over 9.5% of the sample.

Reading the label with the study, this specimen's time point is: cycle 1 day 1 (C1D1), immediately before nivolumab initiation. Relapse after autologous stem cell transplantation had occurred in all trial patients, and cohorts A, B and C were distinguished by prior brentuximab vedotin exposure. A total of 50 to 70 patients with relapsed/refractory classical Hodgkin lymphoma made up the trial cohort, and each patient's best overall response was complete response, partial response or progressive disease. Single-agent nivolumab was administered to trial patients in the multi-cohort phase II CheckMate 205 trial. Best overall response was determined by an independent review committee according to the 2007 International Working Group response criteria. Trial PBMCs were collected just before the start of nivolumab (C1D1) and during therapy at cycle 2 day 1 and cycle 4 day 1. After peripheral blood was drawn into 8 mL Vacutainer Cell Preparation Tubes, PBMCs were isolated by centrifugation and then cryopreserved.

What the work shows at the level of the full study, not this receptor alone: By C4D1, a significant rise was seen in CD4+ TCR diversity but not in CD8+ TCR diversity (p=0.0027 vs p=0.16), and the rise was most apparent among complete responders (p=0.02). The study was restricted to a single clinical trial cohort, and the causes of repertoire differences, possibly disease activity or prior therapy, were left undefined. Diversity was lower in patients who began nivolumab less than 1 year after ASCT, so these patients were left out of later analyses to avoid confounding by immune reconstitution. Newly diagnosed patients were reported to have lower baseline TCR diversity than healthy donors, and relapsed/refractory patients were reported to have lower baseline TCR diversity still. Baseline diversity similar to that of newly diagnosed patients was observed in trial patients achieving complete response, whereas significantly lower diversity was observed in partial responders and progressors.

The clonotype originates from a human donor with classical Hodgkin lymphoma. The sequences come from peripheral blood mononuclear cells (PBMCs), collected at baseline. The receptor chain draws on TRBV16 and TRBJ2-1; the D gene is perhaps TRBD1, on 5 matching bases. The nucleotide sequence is TGTGCCAGCAGCCATACCAGGGCCGTAGATGAGCAGTTCTTC. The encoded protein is CASSHTRAVDEQFF.